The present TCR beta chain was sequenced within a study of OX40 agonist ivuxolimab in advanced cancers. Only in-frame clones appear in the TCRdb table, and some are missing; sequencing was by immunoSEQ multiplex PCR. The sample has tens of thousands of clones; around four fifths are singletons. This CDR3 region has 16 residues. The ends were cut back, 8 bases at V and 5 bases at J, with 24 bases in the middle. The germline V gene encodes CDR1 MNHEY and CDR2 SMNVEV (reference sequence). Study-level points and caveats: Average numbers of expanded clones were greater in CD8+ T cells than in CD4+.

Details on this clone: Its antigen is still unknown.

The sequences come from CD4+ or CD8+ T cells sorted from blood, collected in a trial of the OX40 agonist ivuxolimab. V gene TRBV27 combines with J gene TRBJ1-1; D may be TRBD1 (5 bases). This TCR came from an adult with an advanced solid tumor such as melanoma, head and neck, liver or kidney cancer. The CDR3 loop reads CASSLIGIGKGTEAFF. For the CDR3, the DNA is TGTGCCAGCTCACTAATTGGGATTGGAAAGGGGACTGAAGCTTTCTTT.